These 5 T cell receptor beta chains share one sample of origin, sequenced in a study of post-analysis software for immune sequencing data. General study findings and limits: TRBV segments more frequent in patients than in controls numbered roughly five and included TRBV5-6, TRBV5-1 and TRBV20-1.

The antigens for these receptors are not known. Unique molecular identifiers had been added to the TCR beta cDNA libraries. MiXCR, run by TCRdb on the PCR reads, gives a single entry per CDR3 protein. Of over 700,000 distinct CDR3 sequences listed, roughly 29% are singletons. Source material: blood. The receptors originated from a girl aged 5-17 years with multiple sclerosis.

This clonotype was seen repeatedly, ten times or more. This chain connects TRBV4-2 to TRBJ2-1; D is perhaps TRBD1 (5 bases). V gave up 3 bases and J gave up 7 bases, with 13 bases separating them. Germline assignment: CDR1 LGHNA and CDR2 YNFKEQ. CDR3 length equals 14 residues. Here the CDR3 reads CASSHGAQGNEQFF. CDR3 nucleotide sequence: TGTGCCAGCAGCCATGGGGCCCAAGGGAATGAGCAGTTCTTC.

The sample holds many counts of this clonotype. The rearrangement links TRBV7-2 to TRBJ2-3; D possibly corresponds to TRBD2 (6 bases). Trimming removed 4 bases from V and 5 bases from J, with 16 bases in between. This CDR3 comprises 15 residues. From germline, CDR1 is SGHTA and CDR2 FQGNSA. CDR3 nucleotide sequence: TGTGCCAGCAGCTCAACGGGAGTGAGGGAAGATACGCAGTATTTT. Translated, it gives CASSSTGVREDTQYF.

The rearrangement uses TRBV28 and TRBJ2-1, with D hard to call. V was clipped by 5 bases and J by 2 bases, with 16 bases between them. CDR3 length: 16 amino acids. The V gene's germline CDR1 is MDHEN and CDR2 SYDVKM. The CDR3 DNA follows: TGTGCCAGCAGTCCTTACGGCGGCGCCCCCTACAATGAGCAGTTCTTC. Translating it yields CASSPYGGAPYNEQFF. Full variable domain (remainder filled in from reference TRBV28 and TRBJ2-1): DVKVTQSSRYLVKRTGEKVFLECVQDMDHENMFWYRQDPGLGLRLIYFSYDVKMKEKGDIPEGYSVSREKKERFSLILESASTNQTSMYLCASSPYGGAPYNEQFFGPGTRLTVL.

This chain connects TRBV5-1 to TRBJ2-3; perhaps TRBD1 as D (5 bases). Germline assignment: CDR1 SGHRS and CDR2 YFSETQ. With 0 bases removed from V and 2 bases from J, the gap between germline ends came to 13 bases. This CDR3 is built from 16 residues. The CDR3 here is CASSLEGITYTDTQYF. The CDR3 DNA is TGCGCCAGCAGCTTGGAGGGGATTACCTACACAGATACGCAGTATTTT.

The rearrangement links TRBV5-1 to TRBJ1-4; D is perhaps TRBD1 (5 bases). Germline V gives CDR1 SGHRS, CDR2 YFSETQ. This CDR3 is 14 amino acids long. Trimming cost V 4 bases and J 4 bases, with 11 bases left between them. The CDR3 region is CASSLRDGNEKLFF. The CDR3, as DNA: TGCGCCAGCAGCCTCCGGGACGGTAATGAAAAACTGTTTTTT.